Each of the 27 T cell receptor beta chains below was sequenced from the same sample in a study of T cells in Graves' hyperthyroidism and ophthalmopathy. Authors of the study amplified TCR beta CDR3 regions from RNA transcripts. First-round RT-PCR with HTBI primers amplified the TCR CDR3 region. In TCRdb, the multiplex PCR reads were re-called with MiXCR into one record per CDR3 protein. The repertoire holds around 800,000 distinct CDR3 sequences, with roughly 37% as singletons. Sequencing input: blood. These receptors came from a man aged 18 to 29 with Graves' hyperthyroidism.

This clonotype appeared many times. The CDR3 reads CSAPPGQGSYEQYF. CDR3 nucleotide sequence: TGCAGTGCTCCTCCGGGACAGGGCTCCTACGAGCAGTACTTC. The V and J genes are TRBV20-1 and TRBJ2-7, with 9 bases matching TRBD1. The germline CDR1 and CDR2 sequences are DFQATT and SNEGSKA (reference sequence). The CDR3 sequence is 14 residues long. The V gene end was trimmed by 5 bases and the J gene end by 0 bases; junction bases not matched to a gene: 5.

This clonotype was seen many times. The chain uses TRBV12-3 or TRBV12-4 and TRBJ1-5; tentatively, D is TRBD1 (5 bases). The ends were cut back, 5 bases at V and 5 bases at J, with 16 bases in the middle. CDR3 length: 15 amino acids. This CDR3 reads CASSQRLRGHQPQHF. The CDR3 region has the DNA TGTGCCAGCAGTCAGAGGCTAAGGGGACATCAGCCCCAGCATTTT.

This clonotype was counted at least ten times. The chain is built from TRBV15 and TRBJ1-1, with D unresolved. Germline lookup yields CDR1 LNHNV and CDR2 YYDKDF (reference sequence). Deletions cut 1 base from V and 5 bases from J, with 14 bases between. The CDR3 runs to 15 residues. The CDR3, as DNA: TGTGCCACCAGCAGAGTGCTGGGATCGGGGACTGAAGCTTTCTTT. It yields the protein CATSRVLGSGTEAFF. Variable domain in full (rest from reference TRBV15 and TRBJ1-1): DAMVIQNPRYQVTQFGKPVTLSCSQTLNHNVMYWYQQKSSQAPKLLFHYYDKDFNNEADTPDNFQSRRPNTSFCFLDIRSPGLGDTAMYLCATSRVLGSGTEAFFGQGTRLTVV.

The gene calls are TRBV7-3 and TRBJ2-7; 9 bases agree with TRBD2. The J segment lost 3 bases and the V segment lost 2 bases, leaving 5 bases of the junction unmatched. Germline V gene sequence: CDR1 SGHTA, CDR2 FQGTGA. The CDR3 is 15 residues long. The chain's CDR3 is CASSLERAGGYEQYF. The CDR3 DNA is TGTGCCAGCAGCTTAGAGCGAGCGGGGGGCTACGAGCAGTACTTC.

The CDR3 coding sequence is TGTGCCAGCAGTACTTACGTTACAGGAAACACCGGGGAGCTGTTTTTT. This gives the protein CASSTYVTGNTGELFF. V and J are TRBV6-5 and TRBJ2-2, with D possibly matching TRBD1 (5 bases). This CDR3 contains 16 residues. Trimming pared 5 bases from V and 2 bases from J, leaving 15 bases between. Germline V lookup: CDR1 MNHEY, CDR2 SVGAGI.

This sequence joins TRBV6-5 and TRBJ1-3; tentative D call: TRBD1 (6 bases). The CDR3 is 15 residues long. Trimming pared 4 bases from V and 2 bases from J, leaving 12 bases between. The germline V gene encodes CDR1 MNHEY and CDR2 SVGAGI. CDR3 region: CASSSLGGPGNTIYF. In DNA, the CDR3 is TGTGCCAGCAGTTCGTTGGGGGGCCCTGGAAACACCATATATTTT.

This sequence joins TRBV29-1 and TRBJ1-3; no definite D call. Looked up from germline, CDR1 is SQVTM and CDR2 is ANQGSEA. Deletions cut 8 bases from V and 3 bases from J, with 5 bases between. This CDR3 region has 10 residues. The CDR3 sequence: CSWDGNTIYF. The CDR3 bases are TGCAGCTGGGATGGAAACACCATATATTTT.

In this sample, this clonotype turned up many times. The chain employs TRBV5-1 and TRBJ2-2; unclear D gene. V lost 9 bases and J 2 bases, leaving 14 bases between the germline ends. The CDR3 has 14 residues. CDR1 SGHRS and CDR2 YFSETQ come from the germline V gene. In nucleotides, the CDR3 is TGCGCCACCTCTTGGCACCGAAACACCGGGGAGCTGTTTTTT. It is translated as CATSWHRNTGELFF.

CDR3 DNA sequence: TGTGCCAGCAGTTCTCACGGACGGGGCGATCAGCCCCAGCATTTT. Protein product: CASSSHGRGDQPQHF. This sequence joins TRBV6-5 and TRBJ1-5, with a tentative D call TRBD1 (5 bases). Deletions cut 4 bases from V and 5 bases from J, with 15 bases between. The CDR3 runs 15 residues. Germline V gene sequence: CDR1 MNHEY, CDR2 SVGAGI.

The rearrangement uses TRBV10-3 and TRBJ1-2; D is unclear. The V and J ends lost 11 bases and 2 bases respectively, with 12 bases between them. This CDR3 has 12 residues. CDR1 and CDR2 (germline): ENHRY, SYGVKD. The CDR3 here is CASSTENYGYTF. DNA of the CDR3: TGTGCCTCCTCGACGGAAAACTATGGCTACACCTTC.

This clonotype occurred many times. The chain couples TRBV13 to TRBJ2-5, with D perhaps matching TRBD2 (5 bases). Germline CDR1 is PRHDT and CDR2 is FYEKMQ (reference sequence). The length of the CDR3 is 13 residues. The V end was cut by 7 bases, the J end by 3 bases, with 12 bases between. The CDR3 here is CASTLLGEETQYF. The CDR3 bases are TGTGCCAGCACCCTCCTCGGGGAAGAGACCCAGTACTTC.

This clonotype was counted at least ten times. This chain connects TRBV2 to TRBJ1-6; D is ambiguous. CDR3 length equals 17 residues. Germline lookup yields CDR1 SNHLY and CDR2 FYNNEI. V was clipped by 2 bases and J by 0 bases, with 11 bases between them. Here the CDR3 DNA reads TGTGCCAGCAGTGAAAGGTTCCGTGGCTCCTATAATTCACCCCTCCACTTT. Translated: CASSERFRGSYNSPLHF. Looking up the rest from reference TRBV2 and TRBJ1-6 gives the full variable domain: EPEVTQTPSHQVTQMGQEVILRCVPISNHLYFYWYRQILGQKVEFLVSFYNNEISEKSEIFDDQFSVERPDGSNFTLKIRSTKLEDSAMYFCASSERFRGSYNSPLHFGNGTRLTVT.

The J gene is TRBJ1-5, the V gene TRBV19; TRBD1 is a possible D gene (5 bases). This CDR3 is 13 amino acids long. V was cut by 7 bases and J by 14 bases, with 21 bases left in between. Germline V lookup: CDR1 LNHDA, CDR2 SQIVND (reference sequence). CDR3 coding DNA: TGTGCCAGTACCCCAGGGACGTCGGACTACGAGCATTTT. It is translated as CASTPGTSDYEHF.

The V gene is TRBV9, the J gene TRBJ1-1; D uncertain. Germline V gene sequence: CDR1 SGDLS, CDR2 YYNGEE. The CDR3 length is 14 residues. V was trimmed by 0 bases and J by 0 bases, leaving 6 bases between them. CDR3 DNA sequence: TGTGCCAGCAGCGTAGAGGGAGTGAACACTGAAGCTTTCTTT. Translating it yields CASSVEGVNTEAFF. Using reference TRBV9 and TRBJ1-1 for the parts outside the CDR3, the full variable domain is DSGVTQTPKHLITATGQRVTLRCSPRSGDLSVYWYQQSLDQGLQFLIQYYNGEERAKGNILERFSAQQFPDLHSELNLSSLELGDSALYFCASSVEGVNTEAFFGQGTRLTVV.

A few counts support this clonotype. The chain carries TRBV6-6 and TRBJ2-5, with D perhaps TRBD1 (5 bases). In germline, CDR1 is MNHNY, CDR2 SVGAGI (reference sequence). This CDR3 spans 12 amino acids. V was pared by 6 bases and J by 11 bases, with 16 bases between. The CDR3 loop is CASSPSQGSQYF. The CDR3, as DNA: TGTGCCAGCAGCCCAAGCCAGGGTAGTCAGTACTTC.

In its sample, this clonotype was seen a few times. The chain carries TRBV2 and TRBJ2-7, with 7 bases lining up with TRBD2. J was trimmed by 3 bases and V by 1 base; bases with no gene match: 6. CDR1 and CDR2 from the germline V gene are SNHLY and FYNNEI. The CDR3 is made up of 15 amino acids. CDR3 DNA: TGTGCCAGCAGTGAAGGTGCCCCGGGAGGCTACGAGCAGTACTTC. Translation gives CASSEGAPGGYEQYF. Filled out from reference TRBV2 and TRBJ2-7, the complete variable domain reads EPEVTQTPSHQVTQMGQEVILRCVPISNHLYFYWYRQILGQKVEFLVSFYNNEISEKSEIFDDQFSVERPDGSNFTLKIRSTKLEDSAMYFCASSEGAPGGYEQYFGPGTRLTVT.

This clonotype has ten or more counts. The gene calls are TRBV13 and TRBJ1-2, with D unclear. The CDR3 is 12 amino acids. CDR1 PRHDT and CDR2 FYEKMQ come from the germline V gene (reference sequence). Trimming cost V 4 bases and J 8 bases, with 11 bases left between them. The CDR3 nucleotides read TGTGCCAGCAGCTCCCTCCTGGAAGGCTACACCTTC. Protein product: CASSSLLEGYTF.

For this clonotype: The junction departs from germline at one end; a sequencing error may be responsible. CDR3: CASSDSRGVYGYTF. DNA for the CDR3: TGTGCCAGCAGTGACTCACGCGGGGTCTATGGCTACACCTTC. This chain uses TRBV6-5 with TRBJ1-2; D remains unclear. Germline assignment: CDR1 MNHEY and CDR2 SVGAGI. The CDR3 runs to 14 residues.

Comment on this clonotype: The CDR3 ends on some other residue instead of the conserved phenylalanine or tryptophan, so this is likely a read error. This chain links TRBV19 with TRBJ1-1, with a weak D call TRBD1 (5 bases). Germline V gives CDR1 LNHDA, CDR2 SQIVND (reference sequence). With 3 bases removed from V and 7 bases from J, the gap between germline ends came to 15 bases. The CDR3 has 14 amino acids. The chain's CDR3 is CASSMGQEVVEAFS. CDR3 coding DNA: TGTGCCAGTAGTATGGGGCAAGAAGTTGTTGAAGCTTTCTCT.

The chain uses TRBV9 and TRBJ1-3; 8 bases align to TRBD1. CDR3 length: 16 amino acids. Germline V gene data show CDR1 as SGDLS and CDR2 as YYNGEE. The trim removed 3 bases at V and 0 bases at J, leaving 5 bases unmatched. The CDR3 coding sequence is TGTGCCAGCAGCGCGACAGGGGCCAGCTCTGGAAACACCATATATTTT. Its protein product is CASSATGASSGNTIYF.

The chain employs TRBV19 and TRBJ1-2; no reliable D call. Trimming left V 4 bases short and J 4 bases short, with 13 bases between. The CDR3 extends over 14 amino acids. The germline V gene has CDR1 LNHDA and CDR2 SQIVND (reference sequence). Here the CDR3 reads CASSSRTGSYGYTF. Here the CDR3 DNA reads TGTGCCAGTAGTAGTCGGACGGGATCCTATGGCTACACCTTC.

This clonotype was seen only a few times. The CDR3 bases are TGTGCCAGCAGCCCCTGGGACAACGGGGAGCTGTTTTTT. Translated: CASSPWDNGELFF. The rearrangement links TRBV9 to TRBJ2-2, with D maybe TRBD1 (6 bases). V was pared by 4 bases and J by 7 bases, with 11 bases between. Germline V gene lookup returns CDR1 SGDLS and CDR2 YYNGEE. The CDR3 spans 13 residues.

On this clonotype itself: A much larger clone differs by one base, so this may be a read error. The CDR3 nucleotides are TGTGCCAGCAGTGCTTGGGGAGGGTACGGGCAGTACTTC. It translates to CASSAWGGYGQYF. V usage is TRBV2 and J usage is TRBJ2-7; 7 nucleotides agree with TRBD2. This CDR3 is built from 13 residues. CDR1 SNHLY and CDR2 FYNNEI come from the germline V gene. The variable domain in full, completed from reference TRBV2 and TRBJ2-7, reads EPEVTQTPSHQVTQMGQEVILRCVPISNHLYFYWYRQILGQKVEFLVSFYNNEISEKSEIFDDQFSVERPDGSNFTLKIRSTKLEDSAMYFCASSAWGGYGQYFGPGTRLTVT.

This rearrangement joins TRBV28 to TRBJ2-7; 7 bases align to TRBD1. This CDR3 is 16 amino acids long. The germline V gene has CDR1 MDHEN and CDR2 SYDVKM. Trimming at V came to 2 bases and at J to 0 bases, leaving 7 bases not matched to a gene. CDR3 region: CASSLVLGQHSYEQYF. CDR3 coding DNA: TGTGCCAGCAGTTTAGTCCTGGGACAGCACTCCTACGAGCAGTACTTC.

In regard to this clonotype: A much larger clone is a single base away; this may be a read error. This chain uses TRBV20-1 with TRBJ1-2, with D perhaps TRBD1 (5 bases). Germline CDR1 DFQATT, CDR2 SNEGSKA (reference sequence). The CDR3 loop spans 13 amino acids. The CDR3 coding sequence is TGCAGTGCTAGAGAACCAGGGAGACGGGGCTGCACCTTC. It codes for CSAREPGRRGCTF.

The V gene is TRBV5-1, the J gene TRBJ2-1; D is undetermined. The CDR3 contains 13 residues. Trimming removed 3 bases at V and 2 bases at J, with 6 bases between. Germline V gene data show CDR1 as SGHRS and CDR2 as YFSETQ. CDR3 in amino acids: CASSSEAYNEQFF. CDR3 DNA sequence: TGCGCCAGCAGCTCCGAAGCCTACAATGAGCAGTTCTTC.

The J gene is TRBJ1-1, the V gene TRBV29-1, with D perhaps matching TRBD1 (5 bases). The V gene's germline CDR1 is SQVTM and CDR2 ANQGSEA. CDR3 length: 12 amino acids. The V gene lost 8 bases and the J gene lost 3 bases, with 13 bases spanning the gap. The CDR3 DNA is TGCAGCTTGGTCGGGGACGACACTGAAGCTTTCTTT. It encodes CSLVGDDTEAFF.